This TCR beta chain was identified in a study of a mutant IDH1 vaccine in newly diagnosed glioma. The ends were cut back, 0 bases at V and 2 bases at J, with 15 bases in the middle. Per the germline V gene, CDR1 is SGDLS and CDR2 is YYNGEE. The CDR3 loop spans 18 amino acids. Time point denoted: baseline, week 1 (first vaccination visit). Treatment noted: pre-vaccination baseline after standard-of-care therapy. The repertoire was sequenced with immunoSEQ multiplex PCR; TCRdb's copy has only in-frame clones and lacks some. The data contain approximately 54,000 clones, 80% to 90% of them singletons. The rearrangement joins TRBV9 to TRBJ2-6; no clear D gene. This clonotype originated in a man between 18 and 29 years old with glioma. The starting material was PBMCs, obtained from a glioma patient treated with radiotherapy, temozolomide or both. The CDR3 reads CASSVAPTASPGANVLTF. The CDR3 DNA is TGTGCCAGCAGCGTAGCCCCCACGGCATCACCTGGGGCCAACGTCCTGACTTTC.